This TCR beta chain emerged from a study of T cell changes during pregnancy in multiple sclerosis. TCRdb's table, derived via immunoSEQ multiplex PCR, lists solely in-frame clones and lacks some. This table has tens of thousands of clones, about 89% appearing once. The CDR3 has 17 amino acids. V lost 2 bases to trimming and J lost 3 bases; unmatched junction nucleotides: 10. The germline gives CDR1 MNHNS, CDR2 SASEGT. The chain links TRBV6-1 to TRBJ2-3; 8 bases agree with TRBD1. The specimen comprised CD4+ T cells from peripheral blood mononuclear cells, sampled in the first trimester of pregnancy. This receptor was identified in a female donor with multiple sclerosis, enrolled in a pregnancy study. The DNA of the CDR3 is TGTGCCAGCAGTGAACTCGGGGCAGGGGGCAGAACAGATACGCAGTATTTT. This codes for CASSELGAGGRTDTQYF.